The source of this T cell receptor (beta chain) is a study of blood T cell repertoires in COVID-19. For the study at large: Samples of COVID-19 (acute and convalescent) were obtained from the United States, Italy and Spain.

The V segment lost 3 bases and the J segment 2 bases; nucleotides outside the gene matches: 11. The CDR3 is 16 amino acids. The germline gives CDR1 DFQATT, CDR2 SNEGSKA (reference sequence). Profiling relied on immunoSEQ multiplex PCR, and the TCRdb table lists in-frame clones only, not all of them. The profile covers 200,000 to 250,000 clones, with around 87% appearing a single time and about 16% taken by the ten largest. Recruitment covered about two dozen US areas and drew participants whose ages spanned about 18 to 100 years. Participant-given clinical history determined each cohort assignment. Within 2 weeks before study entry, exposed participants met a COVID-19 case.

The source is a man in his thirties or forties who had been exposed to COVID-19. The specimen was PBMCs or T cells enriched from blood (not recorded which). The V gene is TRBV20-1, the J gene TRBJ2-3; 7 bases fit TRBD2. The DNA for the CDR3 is TGCAGTGCTAGTCGCCCGGGGCGGGGGTACACAGATACGCAGTATTTT. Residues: CSASRPGRGYTDTQYF.